This is a list of T cell receptor beta chains from one sample in a study of T-cell reconstitution after alpha-beta-depleted transplantation in children. Using its own MiXCR run on the PCR reads, TCRdb lists one record per CDR3 protein. This sample has some 350,000 distinct CDR3 sequences; around 15% occur once, and the top ten carry about 41%. The specimen was PBMCs, mostly from graft donor cells, collected 360 days after TCRalphabeta/CD19-depleted stem cell transplant. The receptors originated from a male patient aged 2 to 9 who had a stem cell transplant for acute lymphoblastic leukemia, so the T cells may come from the graft donor. The CDR3 runs from the conserved cysteine through the conserved F or W. The D gene is left open where the match is weak. Clone size is stated in some rows and not others, as once, few, many or a class when expanded.

j_call: TRBJ2-2; clone_size: many; d_call: .; v_call: TRBV12-3/TRBV12-4; cdr3_aa: CASSLALTGELFF; cdr3_nt: TGTGCCAGCAGTTTAGCGCTTACCGGGGAGCTGTTTTTT
j_call: TRBJ2-7; clone_size: few; d_call: TRBD1; v_call: TRBV4-2; cdr3_aa: CASSQARRGTGNYEQYF; cdr3_nt: TGTGCCAGCAGCCAAGCTCGTCGGGGGACAGGCAACTACGAGCAGTACTTC
j_call: TRBJ2-7; clone_size: .; d_call: TRBD2; v_call: TRBV6-1; cdr3_aa: CASSRRTSGSSYEQYF; cdr3_nt: TGTGCCAGCAGCCGCCGGACTAGCGGGAGCTCCTACGAGCAGTACTTC
j_call: TRBJ2-7; clone_size: .; d_call: .; v_call: TRBV28; cdr3_aa: CASSLGGGELYEQYF; cdr3_nt: TGTGCCAGCAGTTTAGGGGGAGGAGAGCTTTACGAGCAGTACTTC
j_call: TRBJ2-7; clone_size: .; d_call: .; v_call: TRBV7-9; cdr3_aa: CASSLVNSYEQYF; cdr3_nt: TGTGCCAGCAGCTTAGTTAACTCCTACGAGCAGTACTTC
j_call: TRBJ2-1; clone_size: .; d_call: TRBD1; v_call: TRBV29-1; cdr3_aa: CSIPPEDRTYNEQFF; cdr3_nt: TGCAGCATTCCCCCGGAGGACAGGACCTACAATGAGCAGTTCTTC
j_call: TRBJ2-1; clone_size: few; d_call: TRBD2; v_call: TRBV20-1; cdr3_aa: CSARDPGLAGVSQFF; cdr3_nt: TGCAGTGCTAGAGATCCGGGACTAGCGGGAGTGTCCCAGTTCTTC
j_call: TRBJ2-7; clone_size: .; d_call: TRBD2; v_call: TRBV3-1; cdr3_aa: CASSPEPGLAGGHEQYF; cdr3_nt: TGTGCCAGCAGCCCTGAACCGGGACTAGCGGGAGGGCACGAGCAGTACTTC
j_call: TRBJ2-2; clone_size: few; d_call: .; v_call: TRBV3-1; cdr3_aa: CASSQVPSTGELFF; cdr3_nt: TGTGCCAGCAGCCAAGTTCCGTCAACCGGGGAGCTGTTTTTT
j_call: TRBJ2-7; clone_size: many; d_call: TRBD2; v_call: TRBV7-2; cdr3_aa: CASSLEGGPGYEQYF; cdr3_nt: TGTGCCAGCAGCTTAGAGGGAGGGCCGGGCTACGAGCAGTACTTC
j_call: TRBJ2-1; clone_size: .; d_call: TRBD2; v_call: TRBV4-1; cdr3_aa: CASSQDWTSGALWEQFF; cdr3_nt: TGCGCCAGCAGCCAAGATTGGACTAGCGGAGCCCTTTGGGAGCAGTTCTTC
j_call: TRBJ2-1; clone_size: few; d_call: TRBD2; v_call: TRBV6-5; cdr3_aa: CASFVPKREGAYNEQFF; cdr3_nt: TGTGCCAGTTTCGTACCAAAGCGGGAGGGGGCCTACAATGAGCAGTTCTTC
j_call: TRBJ2-7; clone_size: .; d_call: .; v_call: TRBV9; cdr3_aa: CASSVGSPYEQYF; cdr3_nt: TGTGCCAGCAGCGTAGGGAGTCCCTACGAGCAGTACTTC
j_call: TRBJ2-7; clone_size: few; d_call: .; v_call: TRBV20-1; cdr3_aa: CSKVLLGTAYEQYF; cdr3_nt: TGCAGTAAAGTCTTATTGGGCACTGCCTACGAGCAGTACTTC
j_call: TRBJ2-1; clone_size: .; d_call: TRBD2; v_call: TRBV7-8; cdr3_aa: CASSSGGGRESYNEQFF; cdr3_nt: TGTGCCAGCAGCTCCGGGGGGGGGCGCGAATCCTACAATGAGCAGTTCTTC
j_call: TRBJ2-2; clone_size: few; d_call: TRBD2; v_call: TRBV9; cdr3_aa: CASSFSGASDTGELFF; cdr3_nt: TGTGCCAGCAGCTTTAGCGGGGCCTCGGACACCGGGGAGCTGTTTTTT
j_call: TRBJ1-6; clone_size: many; d_call: .; v_call: TRBV11-2; cdr3_aa: CASSFWDSPLHF; cdr3_nt: TGTGCCAGCAGCTTCTGGGATTCACCCCTCCACTTT
j_call: TRBJ2-2; clone_size: many; d_call: .; v_call: TRBV4-3; cdr3_aa: CASSPARGGELFF; cdr3_nt: TGCGCCAGCAGCCCGGCAAGAGGCGGGGAGCTGTTTTTT
j_call: TRBJ1-6; clone_size: few; d_call: .; v_call: TRBV2; cdr3_aa: CASSENTPLHF; cdr3_nt: TGTGCCAGCAGTGAAAACACACCCCTCCACTTT
j_call: TRBJ1-2; clone_size: many; d_call: .; v_call: TRBV20-1; cdr3_aa: CSARESGMHGYTF; cdr3_nt: TGCAGTGCTAGAGAGTCAGGGATGCATGGCTACACCTTC
j_call: TRBJ2-5; clone_size: .; d_call: .; v_call: TRBV9; cdr3_aa: CASTPSVDQRAETQYF; cdr3_nt: TGTGCCAGCACACCCAGCGTGGACCAGAGAGCAGAGACCCAGTACTTC
j_call: TRBJ2-7; clone_size: .; d_call: TRBD2; v_call: TRBV27; cdr3_aa: CASSLWLASGRRPVGHEQYF; cdr3_nt: TGTGCCAGCAGTTTATGGCTCGCTAGCGGGAGAAGACCCGTAGGCCACGAGCAGTACTTC
j_call: TRBJ1-1; clone_size: .; d_call: .; v_call: TRBV4-3; cdr3_aa: CASSQGRGVEAFF; cdr3_nt: TGCGCCAGCAGCCAAGGTAGGGGGGTTGAAGCTTTCTTT
j_call: TRBJ2-7; clone_size: once; d_call: TRBD2; v_call: TRBV6-2/TRBV6-3; cdr3_aa: CASTTTSSAYEQYF; cdr3_nt: TGTGCCAGCACCACGACTAGCTCCGCCTACGAGCAGTACTTC
j_call: TRBJ2-3; clone_size: .; d_call: .; v_call: TRBV24-1; cdr3_aa: CATSNSETTDTQYF; cdr3_nt: TGTGCCACCAGTAACAGTGAGACGACAGATACGCAGTATTTT
j_call: TRBJ1-3; clone_size: many; d_call: .; v_call: TRBV9; cdr3_aa: CASSGGYSGNTIYF; cdr3_nt: TGTGCCAGCAGCGGCGGGTACTCTGGAAACACCATATATTTT
j_call: TRBJ2-2; clone_size: many; d_call: .; v_call: TRBV7-5; cdr3_aa: CISVPEASGEEGGELFF; cdr3_nt: .
j_call: TRBJ2-1; clone_size: .; d_call: TRBD2; v_call: TRBV7-3; cdr3_aa: CASSPNTGRGGIEQFF; cdr3_nt: TGTGCCAGCAGCCCTAATACAGGGCGGGGGGGAATTGAGCAGTTCTTC